This TCR beta chain is from a study of T cells in Graves' hyperthyroidism and ophthalmopathy. From RNA transcripts, TCR beta CDR3 regions were amplified. The TCR CDR3 was amplified in a first-round RT-PCR using the HTBI primer set. One entry per CDR3 protein, called by TCRdb with MiXCR from the multiplex PCR reads. The sample has roughly 380,000 distinct CDR3 sequences, about 18% seen once. With 6 bases removed from V and 0 bases from J, the gap between germline ends came to 17 bases. Germline CDR1 DFQATT, CDR2 SNEGSKA (reference sequence). This CDR3 contains 15 residues. The sequence was collected from a woman aged 18-29 years with Graves' hyperthyroidism. The sample was blood. V usage is TRBV20-1 and J usage is TRBJ1-1; D is possibly TRBD1 (6 bases). CDR3 coding DNA: TGCAGTGCCCCTGTGACAGGCCCCATGAACACTGAAGCTTTCTTT. Its translation: CSAPVTGPMNTEAFF.